This TCR beta chain emerged from a study of CD8 T cells in Susac syndrome. Sequencing of TCR beta covered CD8+ and CD4+ T cells obtained from blood. Each multiple sclerosis control was a treatment-naive patient with relapsing-remitting disease that was either stable or active. Germline V gene data show CDR1 as MNHEY and CDR2 as SVGEGT. V lost 6 bases to trimming and J lost 0 bases, with 10 bases between them. The CDR3 has 14 residues. When the RNA was reverse transcribed, random hexamers were used with an input of roughly 0.45 to 1 ug. A multiplex approach, immunoSEQ multiplex PCR, amplified TCR beta CDR3 across 54 Vbeta and 13 Jbeta. TCRdb re-analysed the immunoSEQ multiplex PCR reads in MiXCR, keeping a single row per CDR3 protein. The sample has roughly 200,000 distinct CDR3 sequences, around 95% seen once; the top ten hold about 0.093%.

The chain employs TRBV6-2 or TRBV6-3 and TRBJ2-3; a weak D match, TRBD1 (6 bases). The sequence was collected from a human donor with multiple sclerosis. Sequenced input: CD4+ T cells from PBMCs. The CDR3 region is CASRQQGSTDTQYF. CDR3 bases: TGTGCCAGCAGACAACAGGGTAGCACAGATACGCAGTATTTT.